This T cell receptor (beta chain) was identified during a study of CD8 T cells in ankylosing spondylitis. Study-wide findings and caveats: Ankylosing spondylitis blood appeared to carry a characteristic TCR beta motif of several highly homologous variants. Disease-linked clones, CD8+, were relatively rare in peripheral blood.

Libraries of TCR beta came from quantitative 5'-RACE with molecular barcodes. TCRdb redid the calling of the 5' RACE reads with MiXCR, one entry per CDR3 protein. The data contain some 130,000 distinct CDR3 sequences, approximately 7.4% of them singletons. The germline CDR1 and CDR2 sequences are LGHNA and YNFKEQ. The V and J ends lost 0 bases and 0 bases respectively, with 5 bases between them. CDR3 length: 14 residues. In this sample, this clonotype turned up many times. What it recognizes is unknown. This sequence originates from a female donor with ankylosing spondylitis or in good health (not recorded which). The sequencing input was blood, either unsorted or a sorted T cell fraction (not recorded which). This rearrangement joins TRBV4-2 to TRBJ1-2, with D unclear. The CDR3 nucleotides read TGTGCCAGCAGCCAAGAAATTTCTAACTATGGCTACACCTTC. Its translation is CASSQEISNYGYTF.